These 21 T cell receptor beta chains share one sample of origin, sequenced in a study of early T cells in non-severe SARS-CoV-2 infection. In TCRdb, the 5' RACE reads were re-called with MiXCR into one record per CDR3 protein. Here the sample spans 75,000 to 100,000 distinct CDR3 sequences, about 15% being singletons. What was sequenced was whole blood. These receptors came from an adult who was a healthcare worker with PCR-confirmed SARS-CoV-2 infection or an uninfected control (not recorded which).

This clonotype was observed many times. The DNA for the CDR3 is TGCGCCAGCAGCCTAGGGACAAGGCAAGGAGATACGCAGTATTTT. Translation gives CASSLGTRQGDTQYF. This chain joins TRBV5-1 and TRBJ2-3; a possible D gene is TRBD1 (6 bases). Germline CDR1 reads SGHRS; CDR2 reads YFSETQ. Trimming left V 4 bases short and J 5 bases short, with 17 bases between. The CDR3 runs 15 residues.

The chain carries TRBV5-6 and TRBJ2-1, with D perhaps assigned TRBD1 or TRBD2 (5 bases each). V was shortened by 5 bases and J by 4 bases, with 13 bases between the two germline ends. Germline V gene data show CDR1 as SGHDT and CDR2 as YYEEEE. The CDR3 contains 14 residues. The chain's CDR3 is CASSDRGPYNEQFF. The CDR3 coding sequence is TGTGCCAGCAGTGACAGAGGGCCATACAATGAGCAGTTCTTC.

This clonotype has only a few counts. CDR3 nucleotide sequence: TGTGCCAGCAGCTTAGTGCGCGGGAGGGGCTCCTACAATGAGCAGTTCTTC. Amino acids: CASSLVRGRGSYNEQFF. The rearrangement uses TRBV13 and TRBJ2-1; 9 bases fit TRBD2. Germline CDR1 is PRHDT and CDR2 is FYEKMQ (reference sequence). The CDR3 is made up of 17 amino acids. After removal of 1 base from V and 0 bases from J, the junction contained 4 bases not matched to a gene.

The chain has TRBV21-1 and TRBJ2-1; TRBD1, as called in the table, went unchecked against the DNA. TRBV21-1 is a pseudogene. The CDR3 totals 14 residues. The DNA of the CDR3 is TGTGCCAGTCGTCCCACGAGCTCCTACAATGAGCAGTTCTTC. It yields the protein CASRPTSSYNEQFF.

Only a few counts were recorded for this clonotype. The rearrangement uses TRBV30 and TRBJ1-3; a possible D gene is TRBD1 (6 bases). There are 13 residues in the CDR3. V was shortened by 0 bases and J by 8 bases, with 11 bases between the two germline ends. Germline lookup yields CDR1 GTSNPN and CDR2 SVGIG (reference sequence). DNA for the CDR3: TGTGCCTGGAGTGTTAGGGGGATTGACACCATATATTTT. Its translation is CAWSVRGIDTIYF.

This clonotype was recorded at least ten times. The rearrangement links TRBV12-2 to TRBJ2-7. TRBV12-2 is reported as a pseudogene. The CDR3 is 12 residues long. This CDR3 is CASRYKMGEQYF. CDR3 bases: TGTGCAAGTCGCTACAAAATGGGCGAGCAGTACTTC.

The rearrangement joins TRBV4-1 to TRBJ1-1; D is uncertain. The CDR3 sequence is 13 residues long. Germline-derived CDR1 and CDR2 are MGHRA and YSYEKL. V was shortened by 2 bases and J by 6 bases, with 10 bases between the two germline ends. CDR3 bases: TGCGCCAGCAGCCAAACCCTTAGTTCTGAAGCTTTCTTT. It is translated as CASSQTLSSEAFF.

At least ten counts were recorded for this clonotype. V is TRBV7-6 and J is TRBJ2-7; D perhaps matches TRBD2 (6 bases). The CDR3 extends over 14 amino acids. The germline V gene encodes CDR1 SGHVS and CDR2 FNYEAQ. Trimming removed 4 bases from V and 2 bases from J, with 12 bases in between. Written as DNA, the CDR3 is TGTGCCAGCAGCTGGGGGGACCGTCCCTACGAGCAGTACTTC. Translation: CASSWGDRPYEQYF.

This chain links TRBV7-9 with TRBJ2-7, with D perhaps matching TRBD1 (6 bases). Trimming took off 6 bases at V and 5 bases at J, with 17 bases between the two ends. Germline V gene sequence: CDR1 SEHNR, CDR2 FQNEAQ (reference sequence). This CDR3 contains 14 residues. Here the CDR3 DNA reads TGTGCCAGCAGTTTTATTACAGGGATCCACGAGCAGTACTTC. As protein: CASSFITGIHEQYF.

J is TRBJ2-5 and V is TRBV4-1; a weak D match, TRBD1 (6 bases). The length of the CDR3 is 14 residues. Trimming left V 2 bases short and J 4 bases short, with 11 bases between. Germline V gives CDR1 MGHRA, CDR2 YSYEKL. CDR3 nucleotides: TGCGCCAGCAGCCAACAGGGGTTGGGAGAGACCCAGTACTTC. It translates to CASSQQGLGETQYF.

The chain recombines TRBV11-2 with TRBJ2-3; D not resolved. This CDR3 has 14 amino acids. V was pared by 3 bases and J by 1 base, with 8 bases between. Germline loops: CDR1 SGHAT, CDR2 FQNNGV. CDR3 nucleotide sequence: TGTGCCAGCAGCTTCTACGGACGCACAGATACGCAGTATTTT. Translating it yields CASSFYGRTDTQYF.

The rearrangement links TRBV4-2 to TRBJ2-3; 8 bases align to TRBD1. CDR1 is LGHNA, CDR2 YNFKEQ, per germline. The CDR3 is 16 residues long. J lost 3 bases, V lost 3 bases, and 8 bases had no gene match. The CDR3 protein is CASSHLQGVGTDTQYF. The CDR3 nucleotides are TGTGCCAGCAGCCACCTACAGGGGGTAGGGACAGATACGCAGTATTTT.

This clonotype was seen a few times. The V and J genes are TRBV28 and TRBJ1-6; unclear D gene. This CDR3 spans 12 amino acids. V was trimmed by 3 bases and J by 7 bases, leaving 4 bases between them. Germline loops: CDR1 MDHEN, CDR2 SYDVKM. CDR3 protein: CASSLENSPLHF. DNA for the CDR3: TGTGCCAGCAGTTTGGAGAATTCACCCCTCCACTTT.

The sample holds a few counts of this clonotype. The V gene is TRBV5-1, the J gene TRBJ2-1; D not certain. CDR1 is SGHRS and CDR2 is YFSETQ in the germline V gene. The germline V and J ends were trimmed by 2 bases and 5 bases, with 8 bases remaining between them. The CDR3 sequence is 13 residues long. CDR3 sequence reads: CASSFDRNNEQFF. CDR3 nucleotide sequence: TGCGCCAGCAGCTTCGATAGAAACAATGAGCAGTTCTTC.

This chain links TRBV20-1 with TRBJ2-5, with D perhaps TRBD2 (7 bases). V was cut by 5 bases and J by 4 bases, with 23 bases left in between. CDR3 length equals 16 residues. CDR1 DFQATT and CDR2 SNEGSKA come from the germline V gene (reference sequence). CDR3 nucleotide sequence: TGCAGTGCTCATTGGGGGGCTAGCGGACCCGGAGAGACCCAGTACTTC. It codes for CSAHWGASGPGETQYF.

This clonotype was observed many times. This chain connects TRBV28 to TRBJ1-2; D is ambiguous. Trimming shortened V by 11 bases and J by 2 bases, and 18 bases separated the two germline ends. This CDR3 comprises 14 residues. CDR1 and CDR2 (germline): MDHEN, SYDVKM. The CDR3 coding sequence is TGTGCCTCGAGGACGGGGTCTCTGAACTATGGCTACACCTTC. Its translation is CASRTGSLNYGYTF.

This clonotype was picked up a small number of times. The J gene is TRBJ2-7, the V gene TRBV9; 8 nucleotides agree with TRBD2. CDR3 length: 16 amino acids. Germline assignment: CDR1 SGDLS and CDR2 YYNGEE. Unmatched junction bases numbered 5, after V lost 0 bases and J lost 0 bases. Here the CDR3 DNA reads TGTGCCAGCAGCGTAGGGGCGGGAGGTTACTCCTACGAGCAGTACTTC. Translating it yields CASSVGAGGYSYEQYF.

This rearrangement joins TRBV7-9 to TRBJ2-1; no reliable D call. In germline, CDR1 is SEHNR, CDR2 FQNEAQ (reference sequence). The germline V and J ends were trimmed by 4 bases and 0 bases, with 7 bases remaining between them. The CDR3 consists of 14 residues. As DNA, the CDR3 is TGTGCCAGCAGCTCGACCGTCTCCTACAATGAGCAGTTCTTC. Translating it yields CASSSTVSYNEQFF.

This clonotype has just a few counts. The J gene is TRBJ2-7, the V gene TRBV7-9; no clear D gene. Germline V gene data show CDR1 as SEHNR and CDR2 as FQNEAQ (reference sequence). V lost 5 bases to trimming and J lost 0 bases, with 8 bases between them. This CDR3 region has 13 residues. CDR3 in amino acids: CASSPKASYEQYF. The CDR3 DNA reads as TGTGCCAGCAGCCCGAAGGCCTCCTACGAGCAGTACTTC.

This rearrangement joins TRBV30 to TRBJ1-1; D is perhaps TRBD1 (6 bases). This CDR3 contains 14 residues. The V gene lost 5 bases and the J gene lost 1 base, with 14 bases spanning the gap. CDR1 and CDR2 (germline): GTSNPN, SVGIG (reference sequence). The DNA of the CDR3 is TGTGCCTGGTCCTCCGACAGGAAGAACACTGAAGCTTTCTTT. Residues: CAWSSDRKNTEAFF.

This clonotype was counted a few times. The chain has TRBV12-3 or TRBV12-4 and TRBJ2-7, with D perhaps given as TRBD1 or TRBD2 (5 bases each). Trimming removed 3 bases at V and 1 base at J, with 10 bases between. The CDR3 is 14 amino acids. CDR3 loop: CASSFGAGSYEQYF. DNA of the CDR3: TGTGCCAGCAGTTTCGGGGCTGGTTCCTACGAGCAGTACTTC.